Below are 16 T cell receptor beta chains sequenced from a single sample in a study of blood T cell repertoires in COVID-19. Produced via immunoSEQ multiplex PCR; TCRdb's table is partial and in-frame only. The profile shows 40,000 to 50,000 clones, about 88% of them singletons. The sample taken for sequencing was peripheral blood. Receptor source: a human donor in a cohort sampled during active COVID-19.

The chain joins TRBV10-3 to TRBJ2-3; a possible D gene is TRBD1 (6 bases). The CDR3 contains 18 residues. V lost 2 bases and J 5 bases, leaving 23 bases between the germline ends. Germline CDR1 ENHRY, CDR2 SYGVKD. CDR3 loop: CAISEVPGRRTVGDTQYF. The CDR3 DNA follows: TGTGCCATCAGTGAGGTCCCGGGAAGGAGGACAGTAGGAGATACGCAGTATTTT.

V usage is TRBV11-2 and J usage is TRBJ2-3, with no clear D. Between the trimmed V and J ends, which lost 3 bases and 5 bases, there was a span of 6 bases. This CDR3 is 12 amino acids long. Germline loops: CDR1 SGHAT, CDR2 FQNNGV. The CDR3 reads CASSFSRDTQYF. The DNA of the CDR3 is TGTGCCAGCAGCTTCAGTCGAGATACGCAGTATTTT.

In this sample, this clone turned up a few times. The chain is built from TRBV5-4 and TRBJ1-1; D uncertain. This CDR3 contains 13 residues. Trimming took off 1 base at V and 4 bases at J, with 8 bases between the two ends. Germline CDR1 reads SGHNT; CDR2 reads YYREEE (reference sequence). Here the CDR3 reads CASSLTAGTEAFF. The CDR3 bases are TGTGCCAGCAGCTTGACGGCGGGCACTGAAGCTTTCTTT.

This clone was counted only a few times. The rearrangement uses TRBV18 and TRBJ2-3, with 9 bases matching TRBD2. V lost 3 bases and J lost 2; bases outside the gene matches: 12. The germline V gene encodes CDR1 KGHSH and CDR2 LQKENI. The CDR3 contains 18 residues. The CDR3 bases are TGTGCCAGCTCACCCCCGGTTTCTAGCGGGGTGAACACAGATACGCAGTATTTT. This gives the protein CASSPPVSSGVNTDTQYF.

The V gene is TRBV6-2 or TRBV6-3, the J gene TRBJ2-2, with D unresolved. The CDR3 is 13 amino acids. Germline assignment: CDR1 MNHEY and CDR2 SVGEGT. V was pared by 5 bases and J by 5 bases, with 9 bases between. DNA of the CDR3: TGTGCCAGCAGTCACACAGAGACCGGGGAGCTGTTTTTT. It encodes CASSHTETGELFF.

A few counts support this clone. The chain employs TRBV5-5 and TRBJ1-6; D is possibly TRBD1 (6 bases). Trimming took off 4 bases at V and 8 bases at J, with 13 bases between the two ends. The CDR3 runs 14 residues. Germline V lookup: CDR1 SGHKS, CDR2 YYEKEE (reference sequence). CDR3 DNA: TGTGCCAGCAGCCTCGGACAGTTACATTCACCCCTCCACTTT. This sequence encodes CASSLGQLHSPLHF.

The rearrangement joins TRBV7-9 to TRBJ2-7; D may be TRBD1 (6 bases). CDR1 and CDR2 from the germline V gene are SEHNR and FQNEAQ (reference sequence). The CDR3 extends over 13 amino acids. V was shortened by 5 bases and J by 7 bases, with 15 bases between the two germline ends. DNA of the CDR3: TGTGCCAGCAGCCAAAGACAGGCAGGTGAGCAGTACTTC. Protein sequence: CASSQRQAGEQYF. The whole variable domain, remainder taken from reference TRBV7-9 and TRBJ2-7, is DTGVSQNPRHKITKRGQNVTFRCDPISEHNRLYWYRQTLGQGPEFLTYFQNEAQLEKSRLLSDRFSAERPKGSFSTLEIQRTEQGDSAMYLCASSQRQAGEQYFGPGTRLTVT.

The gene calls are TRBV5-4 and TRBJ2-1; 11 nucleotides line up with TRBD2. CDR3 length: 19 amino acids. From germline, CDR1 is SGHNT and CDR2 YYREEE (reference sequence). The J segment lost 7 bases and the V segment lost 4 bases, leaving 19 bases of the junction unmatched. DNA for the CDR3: TGTGCCAGCAGCCCCCGTCGGGGGGTAGCGGGGGGGCCGGTAAATGAGCAGTTCTTC. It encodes CASSPRRGVAGGPVNEQFF.

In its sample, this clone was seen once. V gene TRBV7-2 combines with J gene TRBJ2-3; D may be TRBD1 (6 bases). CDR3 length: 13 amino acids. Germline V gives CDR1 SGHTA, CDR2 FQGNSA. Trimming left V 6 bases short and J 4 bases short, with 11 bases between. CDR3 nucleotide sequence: TGTGCCAGCAGTCTAACAGGGTCAGATACGCAGTATTTT. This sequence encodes CASSLTGSDTQYF.

The CDR3, as DNA: TGTGCCAGCAGCGTAGGTGCTAGCTCCTACGAGCAGTACTTC. Translating it yields CASSVGASSYEQYF. The V gene is TRBV9, the J gene TRBJ2-7; D is uncertain. The V gene lost 0 bases and the J gene lost 0 bases, with 7 bases spanning the gap. The CDR3 length is 14 residues. Germline CDR1 reads SGDLS; CDR2 reads YYNGEE. Together with reference TRBV9 and TRBJ2-7, the CDR3 gives the full variable domain: DSGVTQTPKHLITATGQRVTLRCSPRSGDLSVYWYQQSLDQGLQFLIQYYNGEERAKGNILERFSAQQFPDLHSELNLSSLELGDSALYFCASSVGASSYEQYFGPGTRLTVT.

CDR3 nucleotide sequence: TGTGCCAGTAGTGCTCAGGGGGCAGGCGGGGAGCTGTTTTTT. Translated: CASSAQGAGGELFF. The chain links TRBV19 to TRBJ2-2; 8 bases map to TRBD1. Germline assignment: CDR1 LNHDA and CDR2 SQIVND (reference sequence). V lost 5 bases, J lost 7 bases, and 6 bases stayed unmatched. The CDR3 has 14 amino acids.

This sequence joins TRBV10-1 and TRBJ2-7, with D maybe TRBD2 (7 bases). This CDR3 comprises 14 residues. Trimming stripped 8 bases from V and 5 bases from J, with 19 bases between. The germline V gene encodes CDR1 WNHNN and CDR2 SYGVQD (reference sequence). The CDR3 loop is CASPRGGQPHEQYF. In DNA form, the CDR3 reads TGCGCCAGCCCCCGCGGGGGCCAGCCCCACGAGCAGTACTTC.

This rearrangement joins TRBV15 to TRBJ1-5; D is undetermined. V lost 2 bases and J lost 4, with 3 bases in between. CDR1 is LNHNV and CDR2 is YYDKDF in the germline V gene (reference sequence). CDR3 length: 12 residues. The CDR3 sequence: CATSRSNQPQHF. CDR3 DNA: TGTGCCACCAGCAGATCTAATCAGCCCCAGCATTTT.

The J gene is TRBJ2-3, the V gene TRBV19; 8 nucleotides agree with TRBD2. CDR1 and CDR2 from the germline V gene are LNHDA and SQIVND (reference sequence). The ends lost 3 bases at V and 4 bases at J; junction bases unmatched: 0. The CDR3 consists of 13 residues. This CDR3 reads CASSMRGADTQYF. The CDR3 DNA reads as TGTGCCAGTAGTATGCGGGGGGCAGATACGCAGTATTTT.

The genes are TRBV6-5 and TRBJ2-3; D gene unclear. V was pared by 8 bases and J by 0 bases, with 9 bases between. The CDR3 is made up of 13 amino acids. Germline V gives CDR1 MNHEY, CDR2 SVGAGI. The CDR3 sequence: CASQTPSTDTQYF. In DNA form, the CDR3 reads TGTGCCAGCCAGACACCTAGCACAGATACGCAGTATTTT.

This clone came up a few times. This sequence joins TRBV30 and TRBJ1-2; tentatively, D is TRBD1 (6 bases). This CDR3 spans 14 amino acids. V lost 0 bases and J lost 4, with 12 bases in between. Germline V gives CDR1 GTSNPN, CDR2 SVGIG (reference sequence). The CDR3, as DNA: TGTGCCTGGAGTGTACAGGGATGGGGCTATGGCTACACCTTC. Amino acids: CAWSVQGWGYGYTF. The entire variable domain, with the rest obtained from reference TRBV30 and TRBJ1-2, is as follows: SQTIHQWPATLVQPVGSPLSLECTVEGTSNPNLYWYRQAAGRGLQLLFYSVGIGQISSEVPQNLSASRPQDRQFILSSKKLLLSDSGFYLCAWSVQGWGYGYTFGSGTRLTVV.